This T cell receptor (beta chain) was found in a study of beta chain features in type 1 diabetes. Overall study findings and caveats: There were fewer insertions and more deletions at the VDJ junctions of type 1 diabetes patients. TCRB CDR3 length was moderately but significantly reduced in all four CD4+ subsets of Type 1 diabetes patients. Because the template was cDNA, high-expressing cells might be over-represented.

V lost 2 bases and J lost 5; bases outside the gene matches: 6. CDR1 MGHDK and CDR2 SYGVNS come from the germline V gene. The CDR3 is 15 amino acids. The investigators reverse transcribed all of the isolated RNA, so they sequenced expressed TCRB transcripts. The protocol was immunoSEQ multiplex PCR, while the TCRdb copy is restricted to in-frame clones and leaves out a portion. This sample has 160,000 or so clones, with around 8.3% found just once. This clone was detected a few times. Antigen unknown. The material sequenced was central memory CD4+ T cells from blood. This TCR was sampled from a woman between 18 and 29 years old with type 1 diabetes. V is TRBV25-1 and J is TRBJ2-1; the match to TRBD2 covers 7 bases. The CDR3 reads CASSEAGRSNNEQFF. DNA of the CDR3: TGTGCCAGCAGTGAAGCCGGGAGGTCCAACAATGAGCAGTTCTTC.